The present T cell receptor beta chain was sequenced within a study of CD8+CD57+ T cells in acquired aplastic anemia. Study-level background: The study obtained 8.5 million to 12 million reads on average for CD4+ cells from healthy donors. Whole-study results and caveats: Patients shared 25 to 30 CD8+ CDR3 sequences with controls.

This clonotype was found a few times. Its specificity is not known. Sequence at one end of the junction differs from germline and may be a read error. Germline V gene data show CDR1 as ENHRY and CDR2 as SYGVKD. CDR3 size: 14 residues. According to the study, genomic DNA was the template for TCR beta VDJ and CDR3 profiling. TCRdb independently ran MiXCR on the reads; one entry per CDR3 protein. The sample carries about 220,000 distinct CDR3 sequences, 30% to 40% recorded once. The sample consisted of sorted CD4+, CD8+, or CD8+CD57+ T cells (not recorded which) from PBMCs. The genes are TRBV10-3 and TRBJ2-3; TRBD2 is a possible D gene (5 bases). This TCR derives from a human donor in good health, serving as a control. The CDR3: CASSFRTSTDTQYF. Here the CDR3 DNA reads TGTGCCAGCAGTTTTAGGACTAGCACAGATACGCAGTATTTT.